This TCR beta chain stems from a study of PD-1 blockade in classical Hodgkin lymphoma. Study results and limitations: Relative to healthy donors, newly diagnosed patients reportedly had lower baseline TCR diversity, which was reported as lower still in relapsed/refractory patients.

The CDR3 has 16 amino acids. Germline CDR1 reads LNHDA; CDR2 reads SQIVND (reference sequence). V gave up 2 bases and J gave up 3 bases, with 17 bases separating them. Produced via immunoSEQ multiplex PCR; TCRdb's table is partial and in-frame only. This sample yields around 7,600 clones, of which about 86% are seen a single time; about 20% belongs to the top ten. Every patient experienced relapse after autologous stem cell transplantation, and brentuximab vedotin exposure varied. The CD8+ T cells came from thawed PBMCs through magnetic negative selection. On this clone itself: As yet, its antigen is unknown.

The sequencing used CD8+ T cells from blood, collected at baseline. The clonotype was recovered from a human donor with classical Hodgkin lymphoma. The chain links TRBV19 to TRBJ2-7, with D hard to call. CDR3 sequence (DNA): TGTGCCAGTAGTATATCCAAGGGTAGTGGATACTACGAGCAGTACTTC. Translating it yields CASSISKGSGYYEQYF. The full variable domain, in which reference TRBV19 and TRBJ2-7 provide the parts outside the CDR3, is DGGITQSPKYLFRKEGQNVTLSCEQNLNHDAMYWYRQDPGQGLRLIYYSQIVNDFQKGDIAEGYSVSREKKESFPLTVTSAQKNPTAFYLCASSISKGSGYYEQYFGPGTRLTVT.